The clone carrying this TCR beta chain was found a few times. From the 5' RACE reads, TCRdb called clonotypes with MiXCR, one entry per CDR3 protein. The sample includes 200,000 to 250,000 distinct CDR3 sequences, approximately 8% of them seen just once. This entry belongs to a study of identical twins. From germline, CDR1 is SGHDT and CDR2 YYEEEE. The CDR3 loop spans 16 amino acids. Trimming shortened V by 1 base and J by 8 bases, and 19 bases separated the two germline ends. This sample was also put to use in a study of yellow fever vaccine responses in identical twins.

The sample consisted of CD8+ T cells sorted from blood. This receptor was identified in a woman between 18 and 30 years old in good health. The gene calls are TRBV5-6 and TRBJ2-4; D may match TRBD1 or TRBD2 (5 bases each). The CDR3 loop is CASSLRGATRWDIQYF. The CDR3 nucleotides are TGTGCCAGCAGCTTGAGAGGGGCCACCCGATGGGACATTCAGTACTTC.